This T cell receptor beta chain was found in a study of T cell responses to AZD1222 COVID-19 vaccine. This table comes from immunoSEQ multiplex PCR, and its TCRdb copy is limited to in-frame clones, with some not included. The sample consists of about 160,000 clones, more than 75% of them appearing once. The CDR3 has 17 residues. V dropped 5 bases and J dropped 5 bases, with 24 bases sitting between them. Germline V gene sequence: CDR1 SEHNR, CDR2 FQNEAQ (reference sequence). Some second doses came at about 4 weeks and others at about 12 weeks; these were pooled. The sequence derives from an adult who received the AZD1222 COVID-19 vaccine. J is TRBJ1-1 and V is TRBV7-9; weak D call: TRBD1 (5 bases). Sequencing was performed on peripheral blood, taken 28 days after the second AZD1222 dose. The CDR3 protein is CASSRGGASMSETEAFF. CDR3 in DNA: TGTGCCAGCAGCAGGGGAGGGGCTTCAATGAGTGAAACTGAAGCTTTCTTT.